The TCR beta chain under discussion was sequenced for a study of T cell repertoires in cytomegalovirus infection (dated by TCRdb to between 2018 and 2021). Looking at the study overall: The peptide stimulations were aimed at well-studied HLA-B-restricted epitopes as well as recently identified HLA-C-restricted CMV epitopes, whose presentation resists viral immunomodulation. The HLA type of each donor mattered for the analysis, because public TCR beta signatures pointed to carriage of CMV infection along with the matching HLA type.

This specimen's treatment or condition label, per the study, means: in vitro stimulation with specific CMV peptide epitopes to enrich CMV-specific T cells. Trimming takes 3 bases from V and 5 bases from J, and the germline ends sit 23 bases apart. For CDR1 and CDR2, the germline V gene lists SGHDT and YYEEEE. Its CDR3 holds 17 amino acids, cysteine through phenylalanine. Just CDR3 DNA is preserved here, 51 bases in frame from base 1. Instrument on record: Illumina HiSeq 1500. TCRdb itself trimmed the public reads at Q25 with fastp, ran MiXCR and retained productive beta chains. Rows are unified per CDR3 protein, each entry keeping the most common DNA and genes. The table for this sample lists approximately 770,000 distinct CDR3 sequences; under 35% of them were counted only once. Together, the top ten hold about an eighth of the sample. Overall study outcomes, separate from this receptor: Carriers of CMV infection plus the relevant HLA type were discriminated by the cumulative frequency of public TCR beta family members in the study cohort and in an independent roughly 380-donor cohort. In the ex vivo response, HLA-C-restricted CMV-specific TCR beta clonotypes were dominant, and in two of eight donors the single most frequent clonotype came from this HLA-C-restricted group.

This clonotype was seen a few times. Its antigen is unknown. Base qualities are not at hand, and no much larger clone is one base apart. This TCR came from a human donor in good health (CMV status not recorded). Some clones in this sample may be carry-over from other donors' samples. Specimen: cultured CD8+ T cells from PBMCs, collected from culture after CMV antigen stimulation. The rearrangement joined TRBV5-6 to TRBJ1-1; possibly the D gene is TRBD1, per 6 matching bases. The CDR3 has the sequence CASSYPGGGGLRTEAFF. The DNA sequence is TGTGCCAGCAGCTACCCCGGGGGAGGGGGGCTTCGGACTGAAGCTTTCTTT.